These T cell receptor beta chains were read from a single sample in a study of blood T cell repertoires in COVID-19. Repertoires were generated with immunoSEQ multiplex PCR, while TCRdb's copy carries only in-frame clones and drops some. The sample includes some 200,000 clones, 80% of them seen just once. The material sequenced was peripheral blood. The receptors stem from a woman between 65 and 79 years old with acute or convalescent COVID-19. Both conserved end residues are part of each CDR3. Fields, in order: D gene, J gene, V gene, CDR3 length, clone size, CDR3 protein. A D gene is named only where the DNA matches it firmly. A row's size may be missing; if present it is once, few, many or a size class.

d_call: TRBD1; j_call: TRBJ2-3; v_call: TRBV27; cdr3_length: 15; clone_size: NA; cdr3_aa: CASSFSGTGQDTQYF
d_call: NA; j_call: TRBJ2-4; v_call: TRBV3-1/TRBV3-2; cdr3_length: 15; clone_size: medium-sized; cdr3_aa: CASSQGAGPKNIQYF
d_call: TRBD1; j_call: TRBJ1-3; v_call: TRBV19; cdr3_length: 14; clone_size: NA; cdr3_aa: CASSVDRAGNTIYF
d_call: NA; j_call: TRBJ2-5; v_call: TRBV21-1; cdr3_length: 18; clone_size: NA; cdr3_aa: CASSKAQGTSGFQETQYF
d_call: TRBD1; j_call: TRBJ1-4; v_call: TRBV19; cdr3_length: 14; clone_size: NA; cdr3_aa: CASTHRGQGEKLFF
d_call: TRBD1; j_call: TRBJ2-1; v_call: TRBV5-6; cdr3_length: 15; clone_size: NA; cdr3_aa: CASSVNGQGDNEQFF
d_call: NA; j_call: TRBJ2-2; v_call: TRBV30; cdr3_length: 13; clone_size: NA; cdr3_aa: CAWSARTNGELFF
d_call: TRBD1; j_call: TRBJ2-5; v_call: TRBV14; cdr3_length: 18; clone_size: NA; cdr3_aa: CASSQVFGQGRRQETQYF
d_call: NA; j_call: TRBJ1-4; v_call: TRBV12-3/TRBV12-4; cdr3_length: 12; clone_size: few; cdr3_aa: CASSGRREKLFF
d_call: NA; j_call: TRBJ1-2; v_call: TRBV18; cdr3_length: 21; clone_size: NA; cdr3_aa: CASSPGAQIYIPSHSNYGYTF
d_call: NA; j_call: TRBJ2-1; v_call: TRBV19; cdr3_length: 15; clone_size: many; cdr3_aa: CASTTRGDSYNEQFF
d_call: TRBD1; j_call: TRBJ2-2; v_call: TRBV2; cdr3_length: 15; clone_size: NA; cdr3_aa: CASTRDRGDAGELFF
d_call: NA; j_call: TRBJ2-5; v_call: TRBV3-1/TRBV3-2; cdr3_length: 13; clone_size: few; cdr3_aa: CASSPGVQETQYF
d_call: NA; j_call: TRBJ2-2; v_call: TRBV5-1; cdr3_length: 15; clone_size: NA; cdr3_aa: CASSLVAGLSGELFF
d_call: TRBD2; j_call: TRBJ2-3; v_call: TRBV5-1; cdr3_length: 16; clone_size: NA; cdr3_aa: CASSTTGTSGTDTQYF
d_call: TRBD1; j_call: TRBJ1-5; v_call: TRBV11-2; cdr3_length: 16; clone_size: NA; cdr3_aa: CASSPAGGGRNQPQHF
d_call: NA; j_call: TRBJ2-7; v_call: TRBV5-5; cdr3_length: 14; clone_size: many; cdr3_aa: CASSSALEDREQYF
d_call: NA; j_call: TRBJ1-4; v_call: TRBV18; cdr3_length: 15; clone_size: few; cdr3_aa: CASSPGGTANEKLFF
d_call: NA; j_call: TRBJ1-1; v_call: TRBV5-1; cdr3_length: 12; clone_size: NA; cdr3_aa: CASSYDISEAFF
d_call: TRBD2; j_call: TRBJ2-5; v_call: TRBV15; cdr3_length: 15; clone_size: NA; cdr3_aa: CATSRDWGGYETQYF
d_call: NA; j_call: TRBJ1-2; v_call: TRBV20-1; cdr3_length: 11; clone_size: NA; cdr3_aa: CSASTAPGYTF
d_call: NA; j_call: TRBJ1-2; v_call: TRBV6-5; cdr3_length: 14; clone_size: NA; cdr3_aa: CASTQNGLNYGYTF
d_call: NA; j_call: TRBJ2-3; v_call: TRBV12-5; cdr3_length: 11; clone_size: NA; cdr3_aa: CASGTEDTQYF
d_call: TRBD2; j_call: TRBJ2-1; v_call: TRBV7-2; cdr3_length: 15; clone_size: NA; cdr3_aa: CASSLGRGGLNEQFF
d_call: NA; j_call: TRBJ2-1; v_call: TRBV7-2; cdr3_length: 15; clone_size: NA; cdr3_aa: CASSRSQGSGNEQFF
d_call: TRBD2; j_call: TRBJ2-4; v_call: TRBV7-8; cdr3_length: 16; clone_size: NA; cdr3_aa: CASSQSGGADKNIQYF
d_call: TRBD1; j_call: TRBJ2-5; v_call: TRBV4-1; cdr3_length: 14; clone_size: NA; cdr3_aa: CASSPPGQQTTQYF
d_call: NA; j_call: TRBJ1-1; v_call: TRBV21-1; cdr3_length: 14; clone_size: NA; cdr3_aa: CASSNRGAGTEAFF
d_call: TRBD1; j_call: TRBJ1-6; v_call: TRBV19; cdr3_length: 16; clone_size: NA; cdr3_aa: CASRYGGTGVGSPLHF
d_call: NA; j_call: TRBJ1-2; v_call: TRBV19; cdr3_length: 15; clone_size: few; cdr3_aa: CASSDRQLTNYGYTF
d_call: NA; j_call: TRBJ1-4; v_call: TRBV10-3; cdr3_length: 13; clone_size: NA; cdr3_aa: CAISGQVNEKLFF
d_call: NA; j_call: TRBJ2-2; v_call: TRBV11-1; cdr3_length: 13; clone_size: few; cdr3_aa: CASSLAPDGELFF
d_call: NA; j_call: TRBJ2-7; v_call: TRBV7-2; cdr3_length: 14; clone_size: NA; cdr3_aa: CASSQGGGMREQYF
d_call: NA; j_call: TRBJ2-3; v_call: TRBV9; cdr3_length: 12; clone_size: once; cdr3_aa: CASSRTTDTQYF
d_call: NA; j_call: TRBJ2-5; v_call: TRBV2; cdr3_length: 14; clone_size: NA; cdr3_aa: CASSEFVERETQYF
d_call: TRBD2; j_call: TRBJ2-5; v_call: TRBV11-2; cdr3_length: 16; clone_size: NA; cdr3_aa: CASSPRLAGGQETQYF
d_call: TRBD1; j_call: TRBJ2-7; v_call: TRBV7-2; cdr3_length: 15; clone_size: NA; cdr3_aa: CASSPQGQGGYEQYF
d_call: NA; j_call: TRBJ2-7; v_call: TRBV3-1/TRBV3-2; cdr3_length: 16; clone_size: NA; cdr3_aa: CASSQDRGQGRDEQYF
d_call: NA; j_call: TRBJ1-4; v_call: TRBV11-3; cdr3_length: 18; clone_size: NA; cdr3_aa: CASSFPPLLPRSDEKLFF
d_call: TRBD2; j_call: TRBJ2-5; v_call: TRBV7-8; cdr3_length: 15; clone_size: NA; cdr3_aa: CASSLELAGVGTQYF
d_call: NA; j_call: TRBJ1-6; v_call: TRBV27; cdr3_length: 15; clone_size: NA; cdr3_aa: CASSATGMSVSPLHF
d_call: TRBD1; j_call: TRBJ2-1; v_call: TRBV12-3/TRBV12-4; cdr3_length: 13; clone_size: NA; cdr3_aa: CASSRDRGLEQFF
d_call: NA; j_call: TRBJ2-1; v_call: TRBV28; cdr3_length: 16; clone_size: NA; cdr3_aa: CASSSHSSSSYNEQFF
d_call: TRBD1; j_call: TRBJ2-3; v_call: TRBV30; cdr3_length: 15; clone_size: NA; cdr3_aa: CACHPGTGNPDTQYF
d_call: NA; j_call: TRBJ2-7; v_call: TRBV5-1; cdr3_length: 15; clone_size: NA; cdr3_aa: CASSLAPTGAYEQYF
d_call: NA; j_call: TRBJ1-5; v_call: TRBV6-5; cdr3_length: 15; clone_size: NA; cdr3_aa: CASSPTGYSNQPQHF
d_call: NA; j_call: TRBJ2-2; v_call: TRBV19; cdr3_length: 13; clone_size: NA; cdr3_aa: CASMLLHTGELFF